These 13 T cell receptor beta chains came from one sample sequenced in a study of blood T cell repertoires in COVID-19. Profiled with immunoSEQ multiplex PCR; TCRdb holds only in-frame clones, not every one. The data show 200,000 to 250,000 clones, around 90% seen once. The sequenced sample was PBMCs or T cells enriched from blood (not recorded which). The receptors come from a woman aged 25 to 45 who had been exposed to COVID-19.

The rearrangement joins TRBV30 to TRBJ2-4, with D unresolved. This CDR3 region has 13 residues. Per germline, CDR1 GTSNPN and CDR2 SVGIG (reference sequence). The V end lost 3 bases, the J end lost 3 bases, and 9 bases lay between the germline ends. The CDR3 loop is CAWRDRGKNIQYF. The CDR3 nucleotides read TGTGCCTGGAGGGATAGAGGCAAAAACATTCAGTACTTC.

The rearrangement joins TRBV9 to TRBJ1-6, with TRBD1 as a possible D gene (5 bases). Deletions cut 0 bases from V and 3 bases from J, with 13 bases between. Germline CDR1 reads SGDLS; CDR2 reads YYNGEE. CDR3 length: 17 residues. The DNA for the CDR3 is TGTGCCAGCAGCGTAGGGCCAGGGAATAACTATAATTCACCCCTCCACTTT. Its translation is CASSVGPGNNYNSPLHF.

V usage is TRBV24-1 and J usage is TRBJ2-5, with 7 bases lining up with TRBD1. Germline CDR1 reads KGHDR; CDR2 reads SFDVKD. The CDR3 spans 15 residues. V lost 6 bases and J lost 4; bases outside the gene matches: 10. CDR3 amino acids: CATSTGAPSGETQYF. The CDR3 DNA sequence: TGTGCCACCAGTACAGGGGCGCCGTCGGGAGAGACCCAGTACTTC.

V is TRBV18 and J is TRBJ2-7; D is perhaps TRBD2 (6 bases). V dropped 0 bases and J dropped 7 bases, with 13 bases sitting between them. This CDR3 contains 14 residues. The V gene's germline CDR1 is KGHSH and CDR2 LQKENI. CDR3 DNA: TGTGCCAGCTCACCACCGGGACTGGGGAGGGAGCAGTACTTC. Protein product: CASSPPGLGREQYF.

The gene calls are TRBV28 and TRBJ1-4; possible D gene TRBD1, 6 bases. This CDR3 spans 14 amino acids. Germline V gene data show CDR1 as MDHEN and CDR2 as SYDVKM. Trimming removed 5 bases at V and 9 bases at J, with 16 bases between. In nucleotides, the CDR3 is TGTGCCAGCAGTCTAACAGGGCGCAGCAAAAAACTGTTTTTT. Translated: CASSLTGRSKKLFF. Based on the CDR3 plus reference TRBV28 and TRBJ1-4, the full variable domain is DVKVTQSSRYLVKRTGEKVFLECVQDMDHENMFWYRQDPGLGLRLIYFSYDVKMKEKGDIPEGYSVSREKKERFSLILESASTNQTSMYLCASSLTGRSKKLFFGSGTQLSVL.

Only one count was recorded for this clone. This chain uses TRBV7-6 with TRBJ2-7; TRBD1 aligns across 8 bases. The CDR3 totals 15 residues. V lost 2 bases and J lost 3; bases outside the gene matches: 6. Germline CDR1 and CDR2: SGHVS and FNYEAQ. The CDR3 coding sequence is TGTGCCAGCAGCTTACTTCCCGACAGGGGCTACGAGCAGTACTTC. This gives the protein CASSLLPDRGYEQYF.

The chain employs TRBV24-1 and TRBJ2-1; no clear D gene. CDR3 length: 12 amino acids. Germline V gives CDR1 KGHDR, CDR2 SFDVKD. V dropped 4 bases and J dropped 7 bases, with 7 bases sitting between them. The CDR3 sequence: CATSDPSNEQFF. The CDR3 DNA follows: TGTGCCACCAGTGACCCTTCTAATGAGCAGTTCTTC.

The rearrangement joins TRBV2 to TRBJ1-1; D uncertain. The V end lost 9 bases, the J end lost 4 bases, and 15 bases lay between the germline ends. The germline V gene has CDR1 SNHLY and CDR2 FYNNEI. The length of the CDR3 is 13 residues. The CDR3 loop reads CARQLTPFTEAFF. Here the CDR3 DNA reads TGTGCCAGACAGTTGACACCTTTCACTGAAGCTTTCTTT.

The chain's CDR3 is CASSVVARDTGELFF. In DNA form, the CDR3 reads TGTGCCAGCAGCGTAGTTGCCAGGGACACCGGGGAGCTGTTTTTT. The chain employs TRBV9 and TRBJ2-2, with D possibly matching TRBD1 (5 bases). This CDR3 comprises 15 residues. Per the germline V gene, CDR1 is SGDLS and CDR2 is YYNGEE. Between the trimmed V and J ends, which lost 0 bases and 3 bases, there was a span of 9 bases.

The V and J genes are TRBV28 and TRBJ1-3, with unresolved D. Germline assignment: CDR1 MDHEN and CDR2 SYDVKM. The ends were cut back, 5 bases at V and 2 bases at J, with 16 bases in the middle. The CDR3 totals 16 residues. In DNA, the CDR3 is TGTGCCAGCAGTGTTCCGAGGAATCTCCCTGGAAACACCATATATTTT. This sequence encodes CASSVPRNLPGNTIYF.

The V and J genes are TRBV6-5 and TRBJ1-6; TRBD1 agrees at 7 bases. Germline V gives CDR1 MNHEY, CDR2 SVGAGI. V was pared by 7 bases and J by 7 bases, with 4 bases of the junction left unmatched. The CDR3 spans 13 residues. The CDR3 bases are TGTGCCAGCACGCGGGACAGAAATTCACCCCTCCACTTT. Its protein product is CASTRDRNSPLHF.

The V and J genes are TRBV10-2 and TRBJ2-5; 7 nucleotides align to TRBD2. V shed 3 bases, J shed 3 bases, and the junction held 7 bases outside the gene matches. This CDR3 is built from 15 residues. Germline V gives CDR1 WSHSY, CDR2 SAAADI. CDR3 loop: CASSDWGGAEETQYF. CDR3 nucleotides: TGCGCCAGCAGTGATTGGGGGGGAGCTGAAGAGACCCAGTACTTC.

V is TRBV19 and J is TRBJ1-4; D gene uncertain. The germline V gene has CDR1 LNHDA and CDR2 SQIVND (reference sequence). Trimming left V 5 bases short and J 5 bases short, with 12 bases between. The CDR3 is made up of 14 amino acids. The CDR3 region has the DNA TGTGCCAGTAGTCCGGAGAGCTTAAATGAAAAACTGTTTTTT. This translates into CASSPESLNEKLFF.